These T cell receptor beta chains were read from a single sample in a study of long-term antiretroviral therapy in people with HIV. This table comes from immunoSEQ multiplex PCR, and its TCRdb copy is limited to in-frame clones, with some not included. The sample has 25,000 to 30,000 clones, approximately 81% seen once. Sample: unsorted PBMCs, taken 3 years after starting antiretroviral therapy. The receptors shown here come from a man aged 40-50 years with HIV. The conserved cysteine and the conserved F or W are not part of the CDR3 here.

J gene	V gene	CDR3 protein
TRBJ2-3	TRBV6-1	ASTKGAKADTQY
TRBJ2-5	TRBV2	ASSLGLAEIGETQY
TRBJ1-5	TRBV11-2	ASSLGRVDQPQH
TRBJ2-5	TRBV5-1	ATSSGLGAETQY
TRBJ1-1	TRBV28	ASSSGTGPEAF
TRBJ2-7	TRBV5-1	ASSWEGQKYEQY
TRBJ1-5	TRBV9	ASSEGWGQPQH
TRBJ2-7	TRBV6-1	ASSSTGPLYEQY
TRBJ2-7	TRBV11-2	ASNPHGRSSHEQY
TRBJ1-4	TRBV7-8	ASSFQTGTINEKLF
TRBJ1-4	TRBV18	ASSPVTGGELF
TRBJ2-1	TRBV27	ASRRDILQEQF
TRBJ2-5	TRBV6-5	ATSEGRPQETQY
TRBJ1-1	TRBV19	ASSRQGGVGTEAF
TRBJ1-2	TRBV20-1	SAPSGGGYT
TRBJ2-3	TRBV9	ASSVDPSGMVDTQY
TRBJ2-3	TRBV15	ATSREASGIPDTQY
TRBJ2-7	TRBV28	ASSPRTYSRDYEQY
TRBJ1-2	TRBV7-6	ASSPLTGGDGYT
TRBJ2-7	TRBV5-1	ASSFRTALEQY
TRBJ1-3	TRBV18	ASSPQSGNTIY
TRBJ2-1	TRBV7-9	ASSFLAGRSGEQF
TRBJ2-1	TRBV10-3	AIRDRDRANEQF
TRBJ2-1	TRBV10-1	ASSESLGTEQF
TRBJ2-3	TRBV29-1	SVGLGQSTDTQY
TRBJ2-7	TRBV9	ASSVGASGDYEQY
TRBJ2-3	TRBV27	ASSSGFVAGGTDTQY
TRBJ1-2	TRBV27	ASSLSKGAYYGYT
TRBJ1-5	TRBV7-9	ASSLGGSLWQPQH
TRBJ2-5	TRBV5-1	ASSPSGGGSQETQY
TRBJ1-1	TRBV29-1	SVDRPNTEAF
TRBJ2-1	TRBV7-2	ASTLLAGVTNEQF
TRBJ2-7	TRBV19	ASSIGLAGYEQY
TRBJ1-5	TRBV27	ASSFTGLQSNQPQH
TRBJ2-6	TRBV19	ASTPGNRGSGANVLT
TRBJ1-1	TRBV29-1	SVDWGSNTEAF
TRBJ2-3	TRBV5-4	ASSWQLAGGTDTQY
TRBJ1-1	TRBV9	ASSVGIITTEAF
TRBJ2-3	TRBV27	ASSLWPSGTDTQY
TRBJ1-5	TRBV6-6	AVGSGSNQPQH
TRBJ2-5	TRBV9	ASSVGGWVQETQY
TRBJ2-2	TRBV11-3	ASSSRQGTGRTGELF
TRBJ2-7	TRBV6-5	ASRSQDEQY
TRBJ2-2	TRBV30	ASEIHPISGELF
TRBJ2-7	TRBV9	ASGVGTADYEQY
TRBJ2-1	TRBV15	ATSRALAGVNEQF
TRBJ2-7	TRBV25-1	ASSGTSGGLYEQY
TRBJ2-7	TRBV11-2	ASSFLTAFSYEQY
TRBJ1-4	TRBV6-1	ASSESPGTNEKLF
TRBJ2-7	TRBV18	ASSPETGVSYEQY
TRBJ2-7	TRBV10-2	ASSDGGPYEQY
TRBJ1-1	TRBV29-1	SATRGMDTEAF
TRBJ2-1	TRBV25-1	ASSALSGGLKNEQF
TRBJ1-4	TRBV28	ASLGRLGSEKLF
TRBJ2-2	TRBV19	ASRFTPGQGVSGELF